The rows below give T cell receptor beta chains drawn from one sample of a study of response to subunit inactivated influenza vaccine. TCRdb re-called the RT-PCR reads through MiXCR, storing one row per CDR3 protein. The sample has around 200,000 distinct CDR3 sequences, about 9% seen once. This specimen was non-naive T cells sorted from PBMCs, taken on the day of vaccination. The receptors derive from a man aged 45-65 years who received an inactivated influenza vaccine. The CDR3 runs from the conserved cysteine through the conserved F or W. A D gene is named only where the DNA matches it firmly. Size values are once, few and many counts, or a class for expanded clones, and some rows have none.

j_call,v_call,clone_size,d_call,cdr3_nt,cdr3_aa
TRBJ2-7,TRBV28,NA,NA,TGTGCTAGTAGTACGGTTTTACGTACCTACGAGCAGTACTTC,CASSTVLRTYEQYF
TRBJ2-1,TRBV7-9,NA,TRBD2,TGTGCCAGCAGCTTAGGGTCTGCGGGGGGGAAGAATGAGCAGTTCTTC,CASSLGSAGGKNEQFF
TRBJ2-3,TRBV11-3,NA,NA,TGTGCCAGCAGCTTTTCTTGGGGCACAGATACGCAGTATTTT,CASSFSWGTDTQYF
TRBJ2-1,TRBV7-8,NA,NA,TGTGCCAGCAGCAAAGCCGCGTCTGAGCAGTTCTTC,CASSKAASEQFF
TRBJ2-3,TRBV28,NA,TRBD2,TGTGCCAGCAGCCGTTTGGGGGGGGGAAACACAGATACGCAGTATTTT,CASSRLGGGNTDTQYF
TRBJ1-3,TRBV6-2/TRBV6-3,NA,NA,TGTGCCAGCAGCCTTCCCGGTTCCGTCACCATATATTTT,CASSLPGSVTIYF
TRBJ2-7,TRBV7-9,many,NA,TGTGCCAGCAGCTTAGGTGGGGGTGAAAACGAGCAGTACTTC,CASSLGGGENEQYF
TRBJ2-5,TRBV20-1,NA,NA,TGCAGTGCTACGGGCTGGGGAGTAGGGACCCAGTACTTC,CSATGWGVGTQYF
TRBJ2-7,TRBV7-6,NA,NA,TGTGCCAGCAGCTTAATGGGGGGACAGTTCTACGAGCAGTACTTC,CASSLMGGQFYEQYF
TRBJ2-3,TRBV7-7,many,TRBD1,TGTGCTAGCAGCCCCGGGACAGGAACAGATACGCAGTATTTT,CASSPGTGTDTQYF
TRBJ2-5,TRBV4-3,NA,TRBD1,TGCGCCAGCAGCCAAGATGGGTCCTCGGCCGACAGGGGGTGGGAGGAGACCCAGTACTTC,CASSQDGSSADRGWEETQYF
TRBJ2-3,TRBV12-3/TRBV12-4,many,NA,TGTGCCAGCAGCCCTCCCCGACAGTCCCCCGATACGCAGTATTTT,CASSPPRQSPDTQYF
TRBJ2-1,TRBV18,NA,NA,TGTGCCAGCTCACCCGCTAGCGTCCGCTACAATGAGCAGTTCTTC,CASSPASVRYNEQFF
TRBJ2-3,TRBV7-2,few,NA,TGTGCCAGCAGCTCCCAGTTTCGCCGCACAGATACGCAGTATTTT,CASSSQFRRTDTQYF
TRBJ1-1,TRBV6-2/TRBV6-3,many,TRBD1,TGTGCCAGCAGCCACCGCAACACAGGGGCCCTCACTGAAGCTTTCTTT,CASSHRNTGALTEAFF
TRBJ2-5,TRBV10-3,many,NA,TGTGCCATCAGTGATGGCGTCCAAGAGACCCAGTACTTC,CAISDGVQETQYF
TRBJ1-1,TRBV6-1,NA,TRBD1,TGTGCCAGCAGGAAACAGGGGGCGCAGGGCACTGAAGCTTTCTTT,CASRKQGAQGTEAFF
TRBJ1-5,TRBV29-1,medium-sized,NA,TGCAGCGTTACAACAGGTGGGAATCAGCCCCAGCATTTT,CSVTTGGNQPQHF
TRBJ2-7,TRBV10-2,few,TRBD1,TGCGCCAGCAGTGAGTCAAACAGGGGGACCTACGAGCAGTACTTC,CASSESNRGTYEQYF
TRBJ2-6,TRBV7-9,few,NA,TGTGCCAGCACCCCACCGGCTGGGGCCAACGTCCTGACTTTC,CASTPPAGANVLTF
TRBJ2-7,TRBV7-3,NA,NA,TGTGCCAGCAGCTTAACCCCTACCTACGAGCAGTACTTC,CASSLTPTYEQYF
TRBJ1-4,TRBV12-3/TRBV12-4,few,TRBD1,TGTGCCAGCAGGGGGACAGGTTTGGAAAAACTGTTTTTT,CASRGTGLEKLFF